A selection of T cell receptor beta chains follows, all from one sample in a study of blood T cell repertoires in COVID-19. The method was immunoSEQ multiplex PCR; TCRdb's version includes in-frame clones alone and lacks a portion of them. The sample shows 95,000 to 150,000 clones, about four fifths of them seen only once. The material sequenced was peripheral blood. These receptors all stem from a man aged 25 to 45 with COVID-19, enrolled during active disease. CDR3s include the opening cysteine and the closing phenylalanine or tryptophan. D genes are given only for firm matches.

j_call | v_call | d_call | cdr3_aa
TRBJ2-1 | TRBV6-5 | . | CASIGHTQGTSEQFF
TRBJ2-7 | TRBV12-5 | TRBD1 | CASGRDRWGPYEQYF
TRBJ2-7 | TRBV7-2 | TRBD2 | CASSYSGASYEQYF
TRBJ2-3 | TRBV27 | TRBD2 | CASSPIPPGAGYTDTQYF
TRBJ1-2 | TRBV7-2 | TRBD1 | CASSLGAGTGGIAYGYTF
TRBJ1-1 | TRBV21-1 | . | CASSKGGLRRDKNYTEAFF
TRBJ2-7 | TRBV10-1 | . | CASGGGVPYEQYF
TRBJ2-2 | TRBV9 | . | CATPDPANTGELFF
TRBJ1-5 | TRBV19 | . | CASSWGRGLTDPYSNQPQHF
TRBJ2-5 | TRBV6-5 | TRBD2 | CASSPTSGDGTQYF
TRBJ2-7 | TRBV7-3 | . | CASSLNYGGDEQYF
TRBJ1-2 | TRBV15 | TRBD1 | CATSRETGTGDYGYTF
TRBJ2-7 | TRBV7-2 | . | CASSLTPWREQYF
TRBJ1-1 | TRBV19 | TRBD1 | CASSVSGGPGTEAFF
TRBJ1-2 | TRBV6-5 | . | CASSYSMAGTYYGYTF
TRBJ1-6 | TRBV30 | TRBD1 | CASLTRDRLNSPLHF
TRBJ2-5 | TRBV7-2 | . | CASSPRDFQETQYF
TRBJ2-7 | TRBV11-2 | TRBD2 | CASSYPREGKLTYEQYF
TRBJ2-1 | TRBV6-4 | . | CASSDTSHTHNEQFF
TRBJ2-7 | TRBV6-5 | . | CASSPGQVGEQYF
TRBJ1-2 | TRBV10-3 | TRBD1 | CAITGTDYGYTF
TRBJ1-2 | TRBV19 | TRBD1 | CASSLGTALYGYTF
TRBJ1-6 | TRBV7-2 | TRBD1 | CASSSYHRGPNSPLHF
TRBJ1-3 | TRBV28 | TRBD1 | CASSEEGAAGNTIYF
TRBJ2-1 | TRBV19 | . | CASSIWQGQDNEQFF
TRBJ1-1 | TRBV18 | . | CASSSQKETSGNTEAFF
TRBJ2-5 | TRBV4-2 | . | CASSVRLGVETQYF
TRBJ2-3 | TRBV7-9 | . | CASSHSEAPDTQYF
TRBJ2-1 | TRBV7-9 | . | CASSSALAFYNEQFF
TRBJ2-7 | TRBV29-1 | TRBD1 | CSVEPGTGGYEQYF
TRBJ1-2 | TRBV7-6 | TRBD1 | CASSLDAGQGFYGYTF
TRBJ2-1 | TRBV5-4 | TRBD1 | CASSSKGQGSYNEQFF
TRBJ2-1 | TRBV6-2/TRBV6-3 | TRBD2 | CASSLQRGGSNEQFF
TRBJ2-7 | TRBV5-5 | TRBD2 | CASSTWTSGSSFYEQYF
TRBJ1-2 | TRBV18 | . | CASSPPSSGGAGYGYTF
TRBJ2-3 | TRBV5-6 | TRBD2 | CASSLGASGGRDTQYF
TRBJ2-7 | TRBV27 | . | CASSLQGGSYEQYF